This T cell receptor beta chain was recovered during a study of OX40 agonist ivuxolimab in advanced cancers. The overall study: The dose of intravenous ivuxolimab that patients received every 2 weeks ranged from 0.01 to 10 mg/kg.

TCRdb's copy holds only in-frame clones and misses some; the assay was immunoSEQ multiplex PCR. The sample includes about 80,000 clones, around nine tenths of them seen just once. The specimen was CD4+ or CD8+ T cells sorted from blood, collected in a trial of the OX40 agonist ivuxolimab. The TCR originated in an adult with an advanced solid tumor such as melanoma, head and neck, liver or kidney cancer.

CDR3 in DNA: TGTGCCAGCAGCTTGTTTACGTACCGCACAGATACGCAGTATTTT. The encoded protein is CASSLFTYRTDTQYF. The chain combines TRBV5-6 with TRBJ2-3, with D unresolved. V was trimmed by 1 base and J by 1 base, leaving 10 bases between them. This CDR3 is 15 amino acids long. Germline V lookup: CDR1 SGHDT, CDR2 YYEEEE. Filled out from reference TRBV5-6 and TRBJ2-3, the complete variable domain reads DAGVTQSPTHLIKTRGQQVTLRCSPKSGHDTVSWYQQALGQGPQFIFQYYEEEERQRGNFPDRFSGHQFPNYSSELNVNALLLGDSALYLCASSLFTYRTDTQYFGPGTRLTVL.